The T cell receptor (beta chain) under discussion was sequenced for a study of T cells in localized non-small cell lung cancer. Broader study findings: Maximal T cell clonality occurred in uninvolved adjacent lung, with tumor ranking below it. With higher T cell density in blood came longer overall survival.

Some clones are missing from TCRdb's copy, which holds only in-frame ones; the method was immunoSEQ multiplex PCR. The sample consists of 2,500 to 3,000 clones, roughly a quarter of them appearing once. As concerns this clone: Its antigen is as yet unknown.

Germline V gene lookup returns CDR1 GTSNPN and CDR2 SVGIG (reference sequence). Unmatched junction bases numbered 4, after V lost 3 bases and J lost 2 bases. The CDR3 consists of 14 residues. J is TRBJ1-2 and V is TRBV30; 9 bases map to TRBD1. This sequence originates from a male donor aged 60 or over with stage II lung adenocarcinoma. The sequencing used normal lung tissue next to the tumor, collected before any cancer treatment. Here the CDR3 reads CAWRKTGGNYGYTF. CDR3 DNA: TGTGCCTGGAGGAAGACAGGGGGGAACTATGGCTACACCTTC.